This T cell receptor beta chain derives from a study of CD8 T cells in ankylosing spondylitis. Trimming took 7 bases from V and 1 from J; bases not matched to a gene: 6. Looked up from germline, CDR1 is MGHDK and CDR2 is SYGVNS. This CDR3 spans 14 amino acids. On this clonotype itself: Its antigen remains unidentified.

Regarding the study as a whole: What appeared characteristic of ankylosing spondylitis blood was a TCR beta motif of fewer than ten highly homologous variants. Within matched ankylosing spondylitis synovial fluid, disease-linked clones were reportedly significantly enriched.

TCRdb ran MiXCR on the 5' RACE reads and lists one entry per CDR3 protein. The sample carries roughly 200,000 distinct CDR3 sequences, roughly 25% recorded once. The sequencing sample was made of blood, either unsorted or a sorted T cell fraction (not recorded which). The sequence came from a male donor with ankylosing spondylitis or in good health (not recorded which). The genes are TRBV25-1 and TRBJ2-5; 7 bases agree with TRBD1. In DNA form, the CDR3 reads TGTGCCAGCACTGAGGGGACAGCCCAAGAGACCCAGTACTTC. Its translation is CASTEGTAQETQYF.